The 23 T cell receptor beta chains below were found in one sample sequenced in a study of radiotherapy plus CTLA-4 blockade in lung cancer. The method was immunoSEQ multiplex PCR; TCRdb's version includes in-frame clones alone and lacks a portion of them. The sample consists of 60,000 to 70,000 clones, less than 80% of them appearing once. The specimen was peripheral blood, collected from a patient treated with radiotherapy plus ipilimumab. These receptor sequences come from a human donor with non-small cell lung cancer who had a complete response to radiotherapy plus ipilimumab.

The chain joins TRBV6-6 to TRBJ1-2, with D tentatively TRBD1 (6 bases). V was pared by 5 bases and J by 3 bases, with 10 bases between. The CDR3 has 13 residues. The germline V gene has CDR1 MNHNY and CDR2 SVGAGI (reference sequence). The CDR3 region is CASSQGQYYGYTF. CDR3 bases: TGTGCCAGCAGTCAAGGACAGTACTATGGCTACACCTTC.

This sequence joins TRBV18 and TRBJ2-1; D assignment may be TRBD1 or TRBD2 (5 bases each). The germline V and J ends were trimmed by 2 bases and 2 bases, with 13 bases remaining between them. Per the germline V gene, CDR1 is KGHSH and CDR2 is LQKENI. CDR3 length: 16 residues. The CDR3, as DNA: TGTGCCAGCTCACCAAGGGGAGCGGAGACCTACAATGAGCAGTTCTTC. As protein: CASSPRGAETYNEQFF.

The rearrangement uses TRBV19 and TRBJ1-4, with 8 bases lining up with TRBD1. The CDR3 is 14 amino acids. With 5 bases clipped from V and 5 bases from J, the junction kept 4 bases outside the gene matches. Germline CDR1 LNHDA, CDR2 SQIVND (reference sequence). The CDR3 coding sequence is TGTGCCAGTAGTGTGGGACAGGCAAATGAAAAACTGTTTTTT. As protein: CASSVGQANEKLFF.

In its sample, this clone was seen a few times. The CDR3 protein is CASSLRGPAGVRETQYF. CDR3 coding DNA: TGTGCCAGCAGCCTGCGGGGACCGGCAGGGGTCCGGGAGACCCAGTACTTC. The V and J genes are TRBV11-2 and TRBJ2-5, with D perhaps assigned TRBD1 or TRBD2 (6 bases each). Germline values: CDR1 SGHAT, CDR2 FQNNGV. This CDR3 has 17 amino acids. The ends were cut back, 5 bases at V and 5 bases at J, with 24 bases in the middle.

The rearrangement joins TRBV7-9 to TRBJ1-3; 8 nucleotides line up with TRBD1. Per the germline V gene, CDR1 is SEHNR and CDR2 is FQNEAQ (reference sequence). The CDR3 is 14 residues long. The V segment lost 5 bases and the J segment 8 bases; nucleotides outside the gene matches: 8. CDR3 coding DNA: TGTGCCAGCAGCCGTCCGGGACAGGACTACACCATATATTTT. Its protein is CASSRPGQDYTIYF.

The V and J genes are TRBV18 and TRBJ2-5; no clear D gene. Per the germline V gene, CDR1 is KGHSH and CDR2 is LQKENI. The ends were cut back, 2 bases at V and 5 bases at J, with 9 bases in the middle. The CDR3 is 13 residues long. CDR3 sequence reads: CASSPMVGETQYF. The CDR3 DNA reads as TGTGCCAGCTCACCAATGGTCGGGGAGACCCAGTACTTC.

The chain links TRBV15 to TRBJ2-2, with 7 bases matching TRBD2. The germline V gene encodes CDR1 LNHNV and CDR2 YYDKDF (reference sequence). V dropped 2 bases and J dropped 1; count of bases not matched to a gene: 1. CDR3 size: 15 residues. In DNA, the CDR3 is TGTGCCACCAGCAGATCTAGCGGGAACACCGGGGAGCTGTTTTTT. It encodes CATSRSSGNTGELFF.

The chain is built from TRBV10-3 and TRBJ2-5; D might be TRBD1 (6 bases). V was clipped by 3 bases and J by 5 bases, with 13 bases between them. The CDR3 length is 14 residues. Germline CDR1 and CDR2: ENHRY and SYGVKD. Here the CDR3 reads CAISERQEVETQYF. The CDR3 DNA follows: TGTGCCATCAGTGAAAGACAGGAGGTTGAGACCCAGTACTTC.

The J gene is TRBJ2-1, the V gene TRBV5-1; 8 bases are shared with TRBD1. The CDR3 spans 16 residues. The V and J ends lost 0 bases and 7 bases, in that order; junction bases with no gene match: 9. Germline V gene lookup returns CDR1 SGHRS and CDR2 YFSETQ. The CDR3 bases are TGCGCCAGCAGCTTGGAAAACAGGGGGAGTAAGAATGAGCAGTTCTTC. Protein sequence: CASSLENRGSKNEQFF.

This chain joins TRBV28 and TRBJ1-2; tentatively, D is TRBD1 (5 bases). The V end was cut by 2 bases, the J end by 13 bases, with 14 bases between. This CDR3 region has 12 residues. Germline lookup yields CDR1 MDHEN and CDR2 SYDVKM. CDR3 protein: CASSLEKAGSTF. CDR3 coding DNA: TGTGCCAGCAGTTTAGAGAAAGCAGGGTCCACCTTC.

The count of this clone is one. The J gene is TRBJ2-5, the V gene TRBV7-9; TRBD1 or TRBD2 may be the D gene (6 bases each). Trimming left V 2 bases short and J 0 bases short, with 7 bases between. Germline V gives CDR1 SEHNR, CDR2 FQNEAQ (reference sequence). This CDR3 region has 14 residues. Here the CDR3 DNA reads TGTGCCAGCAGCTTACGGGGGCACCAAGAGACCCAGTACTTC. The encoded protein is CASSLRGHQETQYF.

Only a few counts were recorded for this clone. The chain is built from TRBV11-2 and TRBJ2-3; 8 nucleotides match TRBD2. Trimming took 4 bases from V and 4 from J; bases not matched to a gene: 13. The CDR3 runs 17 residues. Germline V CDR1 and CDR2: SGHAT, FQNNGV. CDR3 sequence (DNA): TGTGCCAGCAGCTCAGGACTAGCTTCCCCTGGGGCAGATACGCAGTATTTT. It encodes CASSSGLASPGADTQYF.

V gene TRBV6-1 combines with J gene TRBJ2-7; D may be TRBD1 or TRBD2 (5 bases each). The CDR3 is made up of 13 amino acids. V was pared by 10 bases and J by 3 bases, with 16 bases between. Germline-derived CDR1 and CDR2 are MNHNS and SASEGT. The CDR3 sequence is CATKRRDGYEQYV. Here the CDR3 DNA reads TGTGCCACCAAACGCCGGGACGGCTACGAGCAGTACGTC.

CDR3 in amino acids: CASKGTGDEKLFF. The CDR3 nucleotides read TGTGCCTCCAAAGGGACAGGGGATGAAAAACTGTTTTTT. The chain employs TRBV6-1 and TRBJ1-4; 10 bases align to TRBD1. The CDR3 has 13 residues. CDR1 is MNHNS and CDR2 is SASEGT in the germline V gene. V trimming: 11 bases; J trimming: 6 bases; junction bases outside the gene matches: 6.

The V gene is TRBV5-4, the J gene TRBJ2-1; 13 nucleotides align to TRBD2. Looked up from germline, CDR1 is SGHNT and CDR2 is YYREEE (reference sequence). Unmatched junction bases numbered 3, after V lost 4 bases and J lost 2 bases. This CDR3 spans 16 amino acids. CDR3 loop: CASSPTSGGAYNEQFF. Written as DNA, the CDR3 is TGTGCCAGCAGCCCAACTAGCGGGGGGGCCTACAATGAGCAGTTCTTC.

The chain combines TRBV7-2 with TRBJ2-5, with 7 bases matching TRBD1. V lost 0 bases to trimming and J lost 1 base; unmatched junction nucleotides: 2. CDR3 size: 15 residues. Germline lookup yields CDR1 SGHTA and CDR2 FQGNSA. CDR3 protein: CASSLAGQIQETQYF. CDR3 nucleotides: TGTGCCAGCAGCTTAGCGGGACAGATCCAAGAGACCCAGTACTTC.

On this clone: Since a much larger clone is just one base distant, this may be a read error. The chain has TRBV5-5 and TRBJ1-1; D uncertain. Trimming removed 0 bases at V and 0 bases at J, with 3 bases between. The CDR3 consists of 13 residues. Looked up from germline, CDR1 is SGHKS and CDR2 is YYEKEE (reference sequence). CDR3: CASSLALNTEAFF. The CDR3 DNA is TGTGCCAGCAGCTTGGCCTTGAACACTGAAGCTTTCTTT. The whole variable domain, remainder taken from reference TRBV5-5 and TRBJ1-1, is DAGVTQSPTHLIKTRGQQVTLRCSPISGHKSVSWYQQVLGQGPQFIFQYYEKEERGRGNFPDRFSARQFPNYSSELNVNALLLGDSALYLCASSLALNTEAFFGQGTRLTVV.

The chain carries TRBV5-1 and TRBJ1-4; 7 bases line up with TRBD1. Unmatched junction bases numbered 1, after V lost 2 bases and J lost 6 bases. In germline, CDR1 is SGHRS, CDR2 YFSETQ. The CDR3 sequence is 13 residues long. The CDR3 sequence: CASSFQGDEKLFF. The CDR3 DNA reads as TGCGCCAGCAGCTTCCAGGGGGATGAAAAACTGTTTTTT.

The genes are TRBV27 and TRBJ1-1; perhaps TRBD1 as D (5 bases). Germline values: CDR1 MNHEY, CDR2 SMNVEV (reference sequence). V lost 8 bases and J lost 3, with 16 bases in between. The CDR3 is made up of 14 amino acids. CDR3 in amino acids: CASFQAGPYTEAFF. CDR3 sequence (DNA): TGTGCCAGCTTTCAGGCAGGGCCTTACACTGAAGCTTTCTTT.

The genes are TRBV4-3 and TRBJ2-7; D gene uncertain. CDR1 and CDR2 (germline): LGHNA, YSLEER. Trimming took off 0 bases at V and 3 bases at J, with 9 bases between the two ends. This CDR3 has 14 residues. The CDR3 sequence is CASSQDFQSYEQYF. CDR3 nucleotide sequence: TGCGCCAGCAGCCAAGATTTCCAGAGCTACGAGCAGTACTTC.

This clone was seen a single time. One junction end does not reproduce the germline sequence, and a read error may be involved. J is TRBJ1-3 and V is TRBV7-7; D gene uncertain. The germline V gene encodes CDR1 SSHAT and CDR2 FNYEAQ (reference sequence). This CDR3 region has 13 residues. The CDR3 nucleotides read TGTGCTAGCAGCCTCACCTCTGGAAACACCATATATTTT. Its protein is CASSLTSGNTIYF. Full variable domain (outside the CDR3, taken from reference TRBV7-7 and TRBJ1-3): GAGVSQSPRYKVTKRGQDVTLRCDPISSHATLYWYQQALGQGPEFLTYFNYEAQPDKSGLPSDRFSAERPEGSISTLTIQRTEQRDSAMYRCASSLTSGNTIYFGEGSWLTVV.

This chain connects TRBV5-1 to TRBJ2-3; either TRBD1 or TRBD2 may fit D (7 bases each). The CDR3 is 16 residues long. Germline lookup yields CDR1 SGHRS and CDR2 YFSETQ. Trimming stripped 6 bases from V and 0 bases from J, with 17 bases between. The CDR3 DNA follows: TGCGCCAGCACAGGGGGGGCGGTTTCTAGCACAGATACGCAGTATTTT. Its translation is CASTGGAVSSTDTQYF. Filled out from reference TRBV5-1 and TRBJ2-3, the complete variable domain reads KAGVTQTPRYLIKTRGQQVTLSCSPISGHRSVSWYQQTPGQGLQFLFEYFSETQRNKGNFPGRFSGRQFSNSRSEMNVSTLELGDSALYLCASTGGAVSSTDTQYFGPGTRLTVL.

The genes are TRBV6-1 and TRBJ1-4; no firm D call. The CDR3 is made up of 13 amino acids. The germline CDR1 and CDR2 sequences are MNHNS and SASEGT. The V end lost 9 bases, the J end lost 4 bases, and 12 bases lay between the germline ends. The CDR3 sequence is CASILGSNEKLFF. The CDR3 DNA sequence: TGTGCCAGTATCCTGGGGAGTAATGAAAAACTGTTTTTT.